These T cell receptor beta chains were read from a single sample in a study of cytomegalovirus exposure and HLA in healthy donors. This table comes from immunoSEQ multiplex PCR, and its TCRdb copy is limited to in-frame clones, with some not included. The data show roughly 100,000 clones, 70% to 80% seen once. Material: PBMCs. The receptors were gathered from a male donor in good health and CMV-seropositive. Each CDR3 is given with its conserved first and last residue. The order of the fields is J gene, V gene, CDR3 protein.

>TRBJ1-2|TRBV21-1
CASKNPSTHPKFFTGIGGYTF
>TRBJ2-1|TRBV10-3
CAISQGLADGEQFF
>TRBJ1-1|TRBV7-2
CASSYFDRGTEAFF
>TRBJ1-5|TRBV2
CASRREPNQPQHF
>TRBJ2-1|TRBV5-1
CASSLAGGGTYNEQFF
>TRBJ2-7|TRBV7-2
CASSLDAGARGYEQYF
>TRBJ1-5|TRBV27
CASSPLGGWGNQPQHF
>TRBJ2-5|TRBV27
CASSPAGAAQYF
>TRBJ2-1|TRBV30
CAQPGTANNEQFF
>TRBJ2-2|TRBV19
CASSKGLAGRNTGELFF
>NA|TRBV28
CASTFPDRGQHEQYF
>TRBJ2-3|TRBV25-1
CASSERGTDTQYF
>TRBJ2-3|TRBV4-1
CASSQASSGGRADTQYF
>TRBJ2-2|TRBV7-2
CASSPRTGSNTGELFF
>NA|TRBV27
CASSQGYEQYF
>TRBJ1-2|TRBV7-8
CASSTRTGGGYTF
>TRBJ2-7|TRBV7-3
CASSPGLAGEREQYF
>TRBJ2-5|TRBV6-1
CASSATDQETQYF
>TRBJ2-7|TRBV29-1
CSVIGFPRGPEQYF
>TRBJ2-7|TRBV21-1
CASSKGALTLWHEQYF
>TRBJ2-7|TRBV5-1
CASSLGTSGSYEQYF
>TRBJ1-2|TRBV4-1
CASSGQGASNYGYTF
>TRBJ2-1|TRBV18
CASSPPERSSYNEQFF
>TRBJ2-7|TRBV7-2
CASNRQGQGTYEQYF
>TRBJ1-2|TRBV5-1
CASSLEWGRLYGYTF
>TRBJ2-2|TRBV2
CASSEARIAGGTGELFF
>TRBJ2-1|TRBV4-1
CASSQGRGFYNEQFF
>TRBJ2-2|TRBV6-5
CASGKGGSNTGELFF
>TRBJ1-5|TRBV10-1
CASSDRPENQPQHF
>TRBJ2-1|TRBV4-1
CASSPRQGTYNEQFF
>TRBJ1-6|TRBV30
CAWSARDRNSPLHF
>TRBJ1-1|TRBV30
CAWSLGSPTEAFF
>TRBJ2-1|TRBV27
CASSIGTGAPIEQFF